This T cell receptor (beta chain) was identified in a study of CD8 T cells in ankylosing spondylitis. The CDR3 extends over 15 amino acids. V shed 4 bases, J shed 2 bases, and the junction held 7 bases outside the gene matches. Study results and caveats: It appeared that ankylosing spondylitis blood was characterized by a TCR beta motif of eight highly homologous variants. In reactive arthritis synovial fluid and blood, some motif variants had been reported before. Reportedly, significant enrichment of disease-linked clones occurred in matched ankylosing spondylitis synovial fluid.

Generation of TCR beta libraries employed quantitative 5'-RACE incorporating molecular barcodes. MiXCR, run by TCRdb on the 5' RACE reads, gives a single entry per CDR3 protein. The sample carries a few hundred thousand distinct CDR3 sequences, 11% recorded once. Comment on this clonotype: Its antigen is currently unknown.

The sequence derives from a female donor with ankylosing spondylitis or in good health (not recorded which). The specimen sequenced was blood, either unsorted or a sorted T cell fraction (not recorded which). The chain has TRBV6-7 and TRBJ2-7, with TRBD2 matching over 8 bases. Being an ORF, TRBV6-7 has a function that is uncertain. The CDR3 loop reads CASSSSSGYPYEQYF. In DNA, the CDR3 is TGTGCCAGCAGTTCCTCTAGCGGGTACCCCTACGAGCAGTACTTC.